The clone carrying this T cell receptor (beta chain) was detected only a few times. Clones were sequenced by immunoSEQ multiplex PCR, and TCRdb holds only the in-frame ones, with some missing. The sample has some 300,000 clones; roughly 88% are singletons. This CDR3 is built from 16 residues. Germline V CDR1 and CDR2: SNHLY, FYNNEI. The V gene lost 6 bases and the J gene lost 2 bases, with 16 bases spanning the gap. This sample was included in a study of blood T cell repertoires in COVID-19. About the research overall: Specimens from acute and convalescent COVID-19 originated in the United States, Italy and Spain.

Recruitment covered fewer than 25 US areas and drew participants whose ages spanned about 18 to 100 years. Cohorts were based on clinical histories the participants reported. Sample: PBMCs or T cells enriched from blood (not recorded which). This TCR was sampled from a woman in her twenties or thirties who had recovered from COVID-19. J is TRBJ1-4 and V is TRBV2; D remains ambiguous. CDR3 sequence (DNA): TGTGCCAGCAGCTTCAAGGTTCCAGCGACTAATGAAAAACTGTTTTTT. This sequence encodes CASSFKVPATNEKLFF.